A single sample gave rise to the 12 T cell receptor beta chains below, sequenced in a study of blood T cell repertoires in COVID-19. Sequencing was performed with immunoSEQ multiplex PCR; in TCRdb, only in-frame clones are kept and a portion is missing. The table has a few hundred thousand clones, approximately 88% seen once. The sequencing sample was made of PBMCs or T cells enriched from blood (not recorded which). The receptors originated from a man aged 25-45 years who had recovered from COVID-19.

V is TRBV20-1 and J is TRBJ1-1; TRBD1 matches 12 bases. The CDR3 loop spans 15 amino acids. Trimming cost V 3 bases and J 3 bases; bases outside gene matches: 5. The germline CDR1 and CDR2 sequences are DFQATT and SNEGSKA (reference sequence). The CDR3 loop reads CSASSGQGAYTEAFF. The CDR3 coding sequence is TGCAGTGCTAGTTCGGGACAGGGGGCCTACACTGAAGCTTTCTTT.

The J gene is TRBJ1-1, the V gene TRBV15, with D possibly being TRBD1 (5 bases). The CDR3 totals 16 residues. CDR1 and CDR2 (germline): LNHNV, YYDKDF (reference sequence). Between the trimmed V and J ends, which lost 0 bases and 4 bases, there was a span of 15 bases. The CDR3 spells CATSRDSGARSTEAFF. CDR3 nucleotides: TGTGCCACCAGCAGAGATAGCGGGGCTAGGAGCACTGAAGCTTTCTTT.

This clone was counted a few times. The chain has TRBV20-1 and TRBJ2-7; D ambiguous. Germline CDR1 reads DFQATT; CDR2 reads SNEGSKA (reference sequence). This CDR3 has 11 residues. The V end lost 3 bases, the J end lost 2 bases, and 5 bases lay between the germline ends. The CDR3 spells CSARIAYEQYF. For the CDR3, the DNA is TGCAGTGCTAGGATAGCCTACGAGCAGTACTTC.

The chain uses TRBV19 and TRBJ1-5, with TRBD1 matching 9 bases. The trim removed 6 bases at V and 5 bases at J, leaving 8 bases unmatched. The CDR3 extends over 15 amino acids. Germline V lookup: CDR1 LNHDA, CDR2 SQIVND (reference sequence). CDR3 in amino acids: CASRRDRENYQPQHF. CDR3 coding DNA: TGTGCCAGTAGAAGGGACAGGGAAAATTATCAGCCCCAGCATTTT.

J is TRBJ2-5 and V is TRBV13; possible D gene TRBD1, 6 bases. The V gene's germline CDR1 is PRHDT and CDR2 FYEKMQ (reference sequence). CDR3 size: 14 residues. Trimming removed 1 base at V and 5 bases at J, with 11 bases between. CDR3 DNA: TGTGCCAGCAGCTTAGAACAGGGTGGTGAGACCCAGTACTTC. It yields the protein CASSLEQGGETQYF.

This rearrangement joins TRBV4-1 to TRBJ1-2; TRBD1 matches 7 bases. CDR1 MGHRA and CDR2 YSYEKL come from the germline V gene. CDR3 length: 17 residues. V lost 0 bases and J lost 4; bases outside the gene matches: 11. CDR3 region: CASSQDRMGRGAYGYTF. Written as DNA, the CDR3 is TGCGCCAGCAGCCAAGATCGGATGGGCAGGGGGGCCTATGGCTACACCTTC.

The rearrangement uses TRBV9 and TRBJ2-3, with 8 bases aligning to TRBD2. Germline V gene data show CDR1 as SGDLS and CDR2 as YYNGEE. After removal of 1 base from V and 5 bases from J, the junction contained 3 bases not matched to a gene. The CDR3 consists of 14 residues. The CDR3 protein is CASSVIAGKDTQYF. The CDR3 nucleotides read TGTGCCAGCAGCGTAATAGCGGGGAAAGATACGCAGTATTTT.

This rearrangement joins TRBV9 to TRBJ2-3, with D tentatively TRBD2 (7 bases). CDR1 SGDLS and CDR2 YYNGEE come from the germline V gene. The ends were cut back, 4 bases at V and 5 bases at J, with 11 bases in the middle. This CDR3 region has 13 residues. The CDR3 bases are TGTGCCAGCAGCAAAGGGGGGGTAGATACGCAGTATTTT. It yields the protein CASSKGGVDTQYF.

The J gene is TRBJ2-7, the V gene TRBV27; a possible D gene is TRBD2 (5 bases). CDR1 is MNHEY, CDR2 SMNVEV, per germline (reference sequence). V lost 6 bases and J 4 bases, leaving 13 bases between the germline ends. The CDR3 totals 13 residues. CDR3 in DNA: TGTGCCAGCAGAGAGGGTTTTTCGTACGAGCAGTACTTC. This gives the protein CASREGFSYEQYF.

The rearrangement links TRBV7-9 to TRBJ2-2; 7 bases are a match to TRBD2. Looked up from germline, CDR1 is SEHNR and CDR2 is FQNEAQ (reference sequence). The CDR3 extends over 15 amino acids. Trimming took 5 bases from V and 4 from J; bases not matched to a gene: 7. CDR3 sequence: CASSDRAGTTGELFF. Here the CDR3 DNA reads TGTGCCAGCAGCGACCGAGCGGGGACCACCGGGGAGCTGTTTTTT.

The chain links TRBV5-4 to TRBJ2-1; 9 nucleotides agree with TRBD1. The CDR3 runs 16 residues. Germline V lookup: CDR1 SGHNT, CDR2 YYREEE (reference sequence). V dropped 0 bases and J dropped 9; count of bases not matched to a gene: 10. CDR3 residues: CASSLATTGGDGEQFF. CDR3 bases: TGTGCCAGCAGCTTGGCCACGACAGGGGGTGACGGTGAGCAGTTCTTC. Filled out from reference TRBV5-4 and TRBJ2-1, the complete variable domain reads ETGVTQSPTHLIKTRGQQVTLRCSSQSGHNTVSWYQQALGQGPQFIFQYYREEENGRGNFPPRFSGLQFPNYSSELNVNALELDDSALYLCASSLATTGGDGEQFFGPGTRLTVL.

V is TRBV19 and J is TRBJ1-5, with D perhaps TRBD1 (6 bases). The CDR3 length is 14 residues. Per the germline V gene, CDR1 is LNHDA and CDR2 is SQIVND (reference sequence). V dropped 7 bases and J dropped 0 bases, with 10 bases sitting between them. The CDR3 DNA sequence: TGTGCCAGTACCGGGACACATAGCAATCAGCCCCAGCATTTT. This translates into CASTGTHSNQPQHF.